Listed below are T cell receptor beta chains from one sample, sequenced in a study of blood T cells in healthy people across ages. MiXCR, run by TCRdb on the 5' RACE reads, gives a single entry per CDR3 protein. The repertoire holds roughly 680,000 distinct CDR3 sequences, with around half as singletons. Input material: blood. All receptors come from an older woman in good health. CDR3s leave out the opening cysteine and the closing phenylalanine or tryptophan.

TRBV20-1	SARDPRRFSEQY
TRBV7-2	ASSLQGRVGELF
TRBV3-1	ASSQEGLGDKQY
TRBV7-2	ASSLERRGNEKLF
TRBV11-1	ASSLAPGRVAYEQY
TRBV9	ASSVFLGTGIDGYT
TRBV6-5	VSSYSEGVEQF
TRBV20-1	SARSARGVMETQY
TRBV7-9	ASSLVLAGANNEQF
TRBV10-3	AISRTGTSRGDEQY
TRBV24-1	ATSGGRDRASSGANVLT
TRBV18	ASSPVPLAEQY
TRBV5-4	ASSLWGSGRGYEQY
TRBV12-3/TRBV12-4	ASMQVTGVVDEQF
TRBV5-1	ASSPEGGFGY
TRBV12-3/TRBV12-4	ASLEGNTGELF
TRBV10-3	AISERGGRNYGYT
TRBV12-3/TRBV12-4	ASRGTGKGQETQY
TRBV29-1	SVKAGIDYGCT
TRBV3-1	ASSQARARSTQY
TRBV7-9	ASRSPGWDTEAF
TRBV9	ASSVGPGPYEQY
TRBV20-1	SARETSSYEQY